What follows is one TCR beta chain and its context. These data come from a study of blood T cell repertoires in COVID-19. The Seattle patients joined while their infection was active and were tracked longitudinally afterward. Methods used by the authors: Reference gene primer amplification yielded estimated nucleated cell counts. TCRdb's table, derived via immunoSEQ multiplex PCR, lists solely in-frame clones and lacks some. V, J and clone size reflect that table, while D and trimming were determined from the DNA. This sample has some 300,000 clones, with about 90% found just once. CDR1 ENHRY and CDR2 SYGVKD come from the germline V gene. V was trimmed by 9 bases and J by 0 bases, leaving 9 bases between them. The CDR3 loop spans 12 amino acids.

Material for sequencing was peripheral blood. The origin of this receptor is a woman in her thirties or forties with COVID-19, enrolled during active disease. The chain uses TRBV10-3 and TRBJ2-7; possible D gene TRBD1, 6 bases. The CDR3 is CAIGDNSYEQYF. The CDR3 bases are TGTGCCATTGGGGACAACTCCTACGAGCAGTACTTC.